This TCR beta chain derives from a study of blood T cells in healthy people across ages. This CDR3 has 14 amino acids. V was shortened by 5 bases and J by 4 bases, with 14 bases between the two germline ends. A second PCR of about 6 to 11 cycles used a sample-barcoded 5' primer and a J-beta primer mix. TCRdb reprocessed the 5' RACE reads via MiXCR and lists one record per CDR3 protein. This table holds about 1,600,000 distinct CDR3 sequences, approximately 40% found once. The clonotype originates from a woman aged 18-29 years in good health. The chain combines TRBV12-3 or TRBV12-4 with TRBJ1-2; D is unresolved. Sequenced input: blood. The CDR3 region has the DNA TGTGCCAGCAGTAGCGGCGAACACAGCTATGGCTACACCTTC. Translating gives CASSSGEHSYGYTF.